The present TCR beta chain was sequenced within a study of blood T cell repertoires in COVID-19 (dated by TCRdb to the early 2020s). About the study as a whole: Samples covering the acute and convalescent phases of COVID-19 were provided by collaborators in the United States, Italy and Spain. The material from the prospective study consisted of cDNA or gDNA derived from T cells, B-cell-depleted T cells, or PBMCs. Subjects who had been exposed to COVID-19, were actively infected with it, or had recovered from it provided the deeply sampled blood TCRbeta repertoires that made up the dataset. The repertoires were made available in a free public database intended to serve as a resource for research on the immune response to SARS-CoV-2. The samples were drawn from the first 160 participants of the ongoing ImmuneRACE study and from over 950 subjects provided by 6 global collaborators. Sample metadata almost always included a de-identified subject ID, COVID-19 status, age in years and sex. Where available, HLA class I and class II types were taken from metadata supplied by the sample provider and were not determined by assay-based typing. Overall results and qualifications from the work: Clinical and demographic metadata were provided uncurated, with the amount varying by source and participant.

The CDR3, cysteine through phenylalanine, is 22 amino acids long. Only the CDR3 part of the read is kept: 66 bases, read in frame from the first base. Trimming removed 6 bases from V and 0 bases from J; the gene matches leave 18 bases unexplained. CDR1 and CDR2 were assigned from the germline V gene as SNHLY and FYNNEI. Participants in the prospective study were aged about 18 to 95 years, lived in some 24 United States geographic areas, and enrolled through a virtual design. In the prospective study, cohorts were assigned on the basis of participant-reported clinical history obtained from a screening survey and a study questionnaire. Recovered participants in ImmuneRACE Cohort 3 were defined by two consecutive negative NP/OP PCR tests, clearance by a healthcare professional, or resolution of symptoms. Each participant in the prospective study had whole blood, serum and a nasopharyngeal or oropharyngeal swab collected by mobile phlebotomists. Participants in the prospective study had the option to provide additional blood draws and questionnaires over a roughly 2-month period. Blood samples from the prospective study were shipped frozen or at room temperature prior to DNA extraction.

A word on this clone: Which antigen it targets is not known. Base quality data are lacking; no much larger clone is found one base away.

TCRbeta CDR3 regions were amplified from genomic DNA using the immunoSEQ Assay, a bias-controlled multiplex PCR. Per the original workflow: The number of nucleated cells in each sample was estimated by amplification of reference gene primers within the assay. To quantify the absolute abundance of each unique TCRbeta CDR3 rearrangement, sequence reads were collapsed and filtered. Productive Simpson clonality was computed per sample as the square root of Simpson's diversity index over productive rearrangements. Sourced from immuneACCESS, this table was stored by TCRdb with only in-frame sequences that have V and J called. A share of the clones is absent; for the studies checked, an unresolved V gene accounts for under half, and the remainder has no known explanation. Clonal size and the V and J genes are those of that table, whereas D and trimming came from the DNA. The sample includes around 200,000 clones, with 75% to 90% observed a single time. Less than 0.85% of the sample belongs to the ten largest clones.

This clonotype originated in a woman aged 18-29 years who had recovered from COVID-19. The chain joins TRBV2 to TRBJ2-2, with 14 central nucleotides matching TRBD2. The sample taken for sequencing was PBMCs or T cells enriched from blood (not recorded which). The DNA reads TGTGCCAGCAGATACCCTACTCCGGGGACTAGCGGGAGTGTGGCGAACACCGGGGAGCTGTTTTTT. Its protein is CASRYPTPGTSGSVANTGELFF. Here the CDR3 is joined to the reference TRBV2 and TRBJ2-2 genes, and the full variable domain is: EPEVTQTPSHQVTQMGQEVILRCVPISNHLYFYWYRQILGQKVEFLVSFYNNEISEKSEIFDDQFSVERPDGSNFTLKIRSTKLEDSAMYFCASRYPTPGTSGSVANTGELFFGEGSRLTVL.